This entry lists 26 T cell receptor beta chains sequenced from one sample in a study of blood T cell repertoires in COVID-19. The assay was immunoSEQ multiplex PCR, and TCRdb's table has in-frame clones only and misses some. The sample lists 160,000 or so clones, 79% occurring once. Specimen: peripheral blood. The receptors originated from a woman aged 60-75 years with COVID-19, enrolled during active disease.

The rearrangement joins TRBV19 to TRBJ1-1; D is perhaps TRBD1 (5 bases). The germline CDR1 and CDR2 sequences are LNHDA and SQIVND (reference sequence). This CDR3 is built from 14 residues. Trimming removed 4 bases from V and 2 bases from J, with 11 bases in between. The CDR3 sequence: CASSTDTENTEAFF. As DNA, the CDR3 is TGTGCCAGTAGTACGGACACGGAAAACACTGAAGCTTTCTTT. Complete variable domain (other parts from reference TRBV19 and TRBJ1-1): DGGITQSPKYLFRKEGQNVTLSCEQNLNHDAMYWYRQDPGQGLRLIYYSQIVNDFQKGDIAEGYSVSREKKESFPLTVTSAQKNPTAFYLCASSTDTENTEAFFGQGTRLTVV.

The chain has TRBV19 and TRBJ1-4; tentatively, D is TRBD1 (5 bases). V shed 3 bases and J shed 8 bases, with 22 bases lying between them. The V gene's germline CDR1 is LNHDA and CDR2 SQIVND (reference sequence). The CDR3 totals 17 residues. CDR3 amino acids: CASSMSRRDSFLEKLFF. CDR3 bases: TGTGCCAGTAGTATGAGCCGACGGGACTCATTTTTAGAAAAACTGTTTTTT.

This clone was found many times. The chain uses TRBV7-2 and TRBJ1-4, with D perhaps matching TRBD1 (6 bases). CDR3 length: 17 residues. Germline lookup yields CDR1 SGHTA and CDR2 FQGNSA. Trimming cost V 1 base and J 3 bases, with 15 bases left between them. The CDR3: CASSLVSGGRSNEKLFF. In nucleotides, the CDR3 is TGTGCCAGCAGCTTAGTCTCCGGGGGGCGATCTAATGAAAAACTGTTTTTT.

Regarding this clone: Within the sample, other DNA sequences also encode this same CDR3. This CDR3 reads CASSLAGADTQYF. CDR3 coding DNA: TGTGCCAGCAGCCTAGCCGGGGCAGATACGCAGTATTTT. The rearrangement uses TRBV5-4 and TRBJ2-3; D possibly corresponds to TRBD2 (5 bases). Germline V lookup: CDR1 SGHNT, CDR2 YYREEE (reference sequence). V lost 4 bases and J 4 bases, leaving 10 bases between the germline ends. There are 13 residues in the CDR3.

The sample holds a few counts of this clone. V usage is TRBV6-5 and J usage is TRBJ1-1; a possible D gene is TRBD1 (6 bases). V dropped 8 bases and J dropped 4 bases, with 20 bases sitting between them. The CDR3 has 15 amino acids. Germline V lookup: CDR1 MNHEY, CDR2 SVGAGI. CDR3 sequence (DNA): TGTGCCAGCCGCGAGGGGGGGGTGGCATTCACTGAAGCTTTCTTT. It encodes CASREGGVAFTEAFF.

CDR3 nucleotide sequence: TGTGCCAGCTTAGCCCCCGACTTAGTCTCTGGAAACACCATATATTTT. Translation gives CASLAPDLVSGNTIYF. The rearrangement joins TRBV28 to TRBJ1-3, with D unresolved. V lost 8 bases and J 0 bases, leaving 17 bases between the germline ends. In germline, CDR1 is MDHEN, CDR2 SYDVKM. CDR3 length equals 16 residues.

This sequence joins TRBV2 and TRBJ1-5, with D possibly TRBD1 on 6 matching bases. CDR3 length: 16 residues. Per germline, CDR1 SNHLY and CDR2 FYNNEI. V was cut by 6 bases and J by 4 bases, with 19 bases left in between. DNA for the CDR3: TGTGCCAGCAGGGCCCCCGGACAGACCGGGAATCAGCCCCAGCATTTT. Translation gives CASRAPGQTGNQPQHF.

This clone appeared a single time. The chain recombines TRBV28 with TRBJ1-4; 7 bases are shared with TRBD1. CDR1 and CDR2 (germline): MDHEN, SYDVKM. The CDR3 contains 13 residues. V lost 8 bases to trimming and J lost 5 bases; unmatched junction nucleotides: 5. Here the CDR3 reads CASVRDSNEKLFF. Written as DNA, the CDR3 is TGTGCCAGCGTCCGGGACAGCAATGAAAAACTGTTTTTT.

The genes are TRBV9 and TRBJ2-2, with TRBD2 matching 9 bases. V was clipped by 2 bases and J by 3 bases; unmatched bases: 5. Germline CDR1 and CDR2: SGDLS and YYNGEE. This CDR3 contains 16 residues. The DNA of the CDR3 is TGTGCCAGCAGCGTCGGTGCGGGAGGGTACACCGGGGAGCTGTTTTTT. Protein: CASSVGAGGYTGELFF.

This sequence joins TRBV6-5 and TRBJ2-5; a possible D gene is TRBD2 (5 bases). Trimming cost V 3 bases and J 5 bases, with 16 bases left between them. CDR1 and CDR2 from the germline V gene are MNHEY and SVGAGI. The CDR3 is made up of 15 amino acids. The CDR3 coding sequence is TGTGCCAGCAGTTATACGGGGAATTCTCTGGAGACCCAGTACTTC. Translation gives CASSYTGNSLETQYF.

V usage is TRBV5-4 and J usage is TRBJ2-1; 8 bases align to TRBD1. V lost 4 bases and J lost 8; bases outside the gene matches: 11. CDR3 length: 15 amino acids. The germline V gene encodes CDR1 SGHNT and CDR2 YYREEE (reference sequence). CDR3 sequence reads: CASSGDRGATYEQFF. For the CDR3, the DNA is TGTGCCAGCAGCGGAGACAGGGGCGCAACCTATGAGCAGTTCTTC.

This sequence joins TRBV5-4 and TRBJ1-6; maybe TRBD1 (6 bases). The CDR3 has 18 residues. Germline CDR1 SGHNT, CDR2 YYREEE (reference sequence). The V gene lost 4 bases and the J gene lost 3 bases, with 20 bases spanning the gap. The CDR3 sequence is CASSPDRQGRFYNSPLHF. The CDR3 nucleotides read TGTGCCAGCAGCCCCGATCGGCAGGGGCGCTTCTATAATTCACCCCTCCACTTT.

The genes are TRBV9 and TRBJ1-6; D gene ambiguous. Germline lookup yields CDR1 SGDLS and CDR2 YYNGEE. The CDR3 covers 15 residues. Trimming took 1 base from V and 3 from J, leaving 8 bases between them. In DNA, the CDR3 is TGTGCCAGCAGCGTAAGAGGGAGCTATAATTCACCCCTCCACTTT. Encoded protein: CASSVRGSYNSPLHF.

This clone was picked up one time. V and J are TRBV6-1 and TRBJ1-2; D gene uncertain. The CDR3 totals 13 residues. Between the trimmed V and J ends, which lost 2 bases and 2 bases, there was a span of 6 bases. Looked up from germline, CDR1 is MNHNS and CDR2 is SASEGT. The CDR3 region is CASSEMGNYGYTF. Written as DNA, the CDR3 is TGTGCCAGCAGTGAAATGGGCAACTATGGCTACACCTTC.

The chain's CDR3 is CSAPGGASTDTQYF. For the CDR3, the DNA is TGCAGCGCCCCGGGGGGGGCTAGCACAGATACGCAGTATTTT. The rearrangement joins TRBV29-1 to TRBJ2-3, with 8 positions matching TRBD2. This CDR3 has 14 residues. The junction had 6 bases not matched to a gene; V was cut back by 7 bases and J by 0 bases. CDR1 is SQVTM and CDR2 is ANQGSEA in the germline V gene.

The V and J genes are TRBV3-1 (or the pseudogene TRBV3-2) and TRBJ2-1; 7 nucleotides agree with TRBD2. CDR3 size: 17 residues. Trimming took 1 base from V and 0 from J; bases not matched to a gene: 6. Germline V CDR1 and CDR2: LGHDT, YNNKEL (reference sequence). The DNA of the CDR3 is TGTGCCAGCAGCCAAGTACCGCGGGGGAGCTCCTACAATGAGCAGTTCTTC. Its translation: CASSQVPRGSSYNEQFF.

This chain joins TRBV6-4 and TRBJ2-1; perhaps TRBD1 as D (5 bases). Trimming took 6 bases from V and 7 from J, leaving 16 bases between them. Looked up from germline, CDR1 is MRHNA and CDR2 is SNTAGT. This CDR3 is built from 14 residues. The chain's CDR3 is CASRLAQGRNEQFF. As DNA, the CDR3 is TGTGCCAGCAGATTGGCCCAGGGTAGGAATGAGCAGTTCTTC.

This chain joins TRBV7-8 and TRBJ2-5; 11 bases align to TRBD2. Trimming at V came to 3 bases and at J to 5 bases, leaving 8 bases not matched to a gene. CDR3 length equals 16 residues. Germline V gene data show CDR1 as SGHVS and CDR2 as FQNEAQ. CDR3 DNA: TGTGCCAGCAGCTTTTCAGTAGCGGGGGGGCGTGAGACCCAGTACTTC. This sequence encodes CASSFSVAGGRETQYF. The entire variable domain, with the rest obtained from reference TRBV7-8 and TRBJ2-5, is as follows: GAGVSQSPRYKVAKRGQDVALRCDPISGHVSLFWYQQALGQGPEFLTYFQNEAQLDKSGLPSDRFFAERPEGSVSTLKIQRTQQEDSAVYLCASSFSVAGGRETQYFGPGTRLLVL.

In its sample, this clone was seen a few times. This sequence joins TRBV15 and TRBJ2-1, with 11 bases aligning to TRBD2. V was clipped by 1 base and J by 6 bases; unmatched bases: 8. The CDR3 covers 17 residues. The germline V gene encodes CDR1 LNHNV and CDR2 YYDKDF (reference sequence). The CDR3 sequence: CATSRVRLAGGSNEQFF. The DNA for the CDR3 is TGTGCCACCAGCAGAGTTCGCCTAGCGGGAGGTAGCAATGAGCAGTTCTTC.

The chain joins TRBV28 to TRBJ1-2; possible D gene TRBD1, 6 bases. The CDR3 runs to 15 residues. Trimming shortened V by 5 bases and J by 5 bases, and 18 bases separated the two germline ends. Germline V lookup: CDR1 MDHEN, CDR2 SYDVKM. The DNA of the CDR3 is TGTGCCAGCAGTATTTCCAACAGGGTGGGGTATGGCTACACCTTC. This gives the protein CASSISNRVGYGYTF.

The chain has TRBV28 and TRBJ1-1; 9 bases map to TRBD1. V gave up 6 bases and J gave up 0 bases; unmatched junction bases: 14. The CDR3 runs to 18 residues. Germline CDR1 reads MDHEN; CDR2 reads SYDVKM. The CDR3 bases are TGTGCCAGCAGATCCGTCATTTTCCACAGGGGGCTGAACACTGAAGCTTTCTTT. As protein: CASRSVIFHRGLNTEAFF.

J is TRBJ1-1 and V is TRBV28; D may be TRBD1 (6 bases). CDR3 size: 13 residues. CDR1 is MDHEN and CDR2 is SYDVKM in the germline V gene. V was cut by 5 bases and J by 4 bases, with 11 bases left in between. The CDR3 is CASSTTGITEAFF. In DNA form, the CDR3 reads TGTGCCAGCAGTACCACAGGGATCACTGAAGCTTTCTTT.

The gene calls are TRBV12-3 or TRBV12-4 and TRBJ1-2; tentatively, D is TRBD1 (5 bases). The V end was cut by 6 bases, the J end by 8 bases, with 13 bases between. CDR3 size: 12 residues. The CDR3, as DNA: TGTGCCAGCAGCGCGGGGGGAAGAGGCTACACCTTC. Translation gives CASSAGGRGYTF.

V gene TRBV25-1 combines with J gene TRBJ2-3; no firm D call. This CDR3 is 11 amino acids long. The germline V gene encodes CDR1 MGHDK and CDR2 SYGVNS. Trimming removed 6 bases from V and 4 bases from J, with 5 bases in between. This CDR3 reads CASSTADTQYF. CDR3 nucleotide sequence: TGTGCCAGCAGCACAGCAGATACGCAGTATTTT.

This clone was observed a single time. CDR3 nucleotides: TGTGCCAGCAGCGTAGAAGGAGGGCTTAACTCTGGAAACACCATATATTTT. Protein: CASSVEGGLNSGNTIYF. The chain carries TRBV9 and TRBJ1-3; the D is unclear. V lost 0 bases to trimming and J lost 0 bases, with 13 bases between them. CDR1 is SGDLS, CDR2 YYNGEE, per germline. The CDR3 is 17 amino acids.

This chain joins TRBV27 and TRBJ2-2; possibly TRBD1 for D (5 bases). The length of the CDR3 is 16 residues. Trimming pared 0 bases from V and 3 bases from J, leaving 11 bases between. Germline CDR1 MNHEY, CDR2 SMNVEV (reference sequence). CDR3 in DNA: TGTGCCAGCAGTTTATCGGGGCGACTGTACACCGGGGAGCTGTTTTTT. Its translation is CASSLSGRLYTGELFF.